This is a list of T cell receptor beta chains from one sample in a study of cytomegalovirus exposure and HLA in healthy donors. Repertoires were generated with immunoSEQ multiplex PCR, while TCRdb's copy carries only in-frame clones and drops some. The table records under 200,000 clones, roughly 80% of them present only once. The sequenced sample was PBMCs. These TCRs come from a woman between 40 and 55 years old in good health and CMV-seropositive. Each CDR3 is given with its conserved first and last residue. The D gene is left open where the match is weak. Only part of the rows carry a size: once, few, many, or a class if the clone is expanded.

clone_size	v_call	cdr3_length	d_call	j_call	cdr3_nt	cdr3_aa
NA	TRBV18	14	NA	TRBJ2-1	TGTGCCAGCTCACCTCAGGGACACTCAGGAGAGCAGTTCTTC	CASSPQGHSGEQFF
NA	TRBV7-2	19	NA	TRBJ2-6	TGTGCCAGCAGCTTAGCGTTCTCCAGGGGATACTCTGGGGCCAACGTCCTGACTTTC	CASSLAFSRGYSGANVLTF
NA	TRBV5-1	16	TRBD1	TRBJ2-7	TGCGCCAGCAGCTCCACGCCCGGGACAGGGGGCCACGAGCAGTACTTC	CASSSTPGTGGHEQYF
NA	TRBV5-1	16	TRBD2	TRBJ2-1	TGCGCCAGCAGGGGGGTCGGAGCGGGAGTGTTTGATGAGCAGTTCTTC	CASRGVGAGVFDEQFF
NA	TRBV7-3	16	NA	TRBJ1-1	TGTGCCAGCAGCTCCCGGCCCGGACAGATGAACACTGAAGCTTTCTTT	CASSSRPGQMNTEAFF
few	TRBV1	14	NA	TRBJ2-5	TGCACCAGCGGGGACAGTCCAGACCGAGAGACCCAGTACTTC	CTSGDSPDRETQYF
NA	TRBV4-3	13	NA	TRBJ2-1	TGCGCCAGCAGCCAAGAGCTAACCAATGAGCAGTTCTTC	CASSQELTNEQFF
NA	TRBV7-2	15	TRBD2	TRBJ2-7	TGTGCCAGCAGCTTAGTAGCGGGAGGGTCCTACGAGCAGTACTTC	CASSLVAGGSYEQYF
NA	TRBV30	15	TRBD2	TRBJ2-7	TGTGCCTGGAGTCCTCCCACTAGCGGATCCTACGAGCAGTACTTC	CAWSPPTSGSYEQYF
NA	TRBV5-1	15	NA	TRBJ1-1	TGCGCCAGCAGCCCCACGACGGGAGCGGGCACTGAAGCTTTCTTT	CASSPTTGAGTEAFF
NA	TRBV30	14	NA	TRBJ1-1	TGTGCCTGGAGTGTAGGAGGGAGGGGTACTGAAGCTTTCTTT	CAWSVGGRGTEAFF
NA	TRBV19	14	NA	TRBJ2-3	TGTGCCAGTAGTAAAGGGGCCGTCACAGATACGCAGTATTTT	CASSKGAVTDTQYF
NA	TRBV29-1	12	NA	TRBJ2-7	TGCAGCGTTGTTCCGGGTTCCTACGAGCAGTACTTC	CSVVPGSYEQYF
NA	TRBV4-2	15	TRBD1	TRBJ2-1	TGTGCCAGCAGCCTTACAGGGGGCTGGGACAATGAGCAGTTCTTC	CASSLTGGWDNEQFF
NA	TRBV7-9	12	NA	TRBJ1-3	TGTGCCAGCAGCTTCGGACTGGACACCATATATTTT	CASSFGLDTIYF
NA	TRBV27	14	TRBD2	TRBJ2-3	TGTGCCACAGGACTAGCGGGCCACCCAGATACGCAGTATTTT	CATGLAGHPDTQYF
NA	TRBV29-1	14	TRBD1	TRBJ1-1	TGCGTAACCCGGGACAGGGGAGGGGGAACTGAAGCTTTCTTT	CVTRDRGGGTEAFF
NA	TRBV7-9	18	NA	TRBJ1-1	TGTGCCAGCAGCTTAGCATTTGTGGTAACCGGACGGGGGTGTGAAGCTTTCTTT	CASSLAFVVTGRGCEAFF
few	TRBV19	13	TRBD1	TRBJ1-1	TGTGCCAGTAATGGACAGGGGAACACTGAAGCTTTCTTT	CASNGQGNTEAFF
NA	TRBV5-1	14	NA	TRBJ1-4	TGCGCCAGCAGCTTGCGGCAGGGCGGTGAAAAACTGTTTTTT	CASSLRQGGEKLFF
NA	TRBV7-2	16	NA	TRBJ2-3	TGTGCCAGCAGCTTATATGGCGGCCATAGCACAGATACGCAGTATTTT	CASSLYGGHSTDTQYF
few	TRBV4-3	15	TRBD2	TRBJ2-1	TGCGCCAGCAGCCTAGCGGGAGTTGGCTACAATGAGCAGTTCTTC	CASSLAGVGYNEQFF
NA	TRBV27	18	NA	TRBJ1-3	TGTGCCAGCAGTTCCACGACCCTCCCCCGGGGCTCTGGAAACACCATATATTTT	CASSSTTLPRGSGNTIYF
NA	TRBV27	14	NA	TRBJ2-7	TGTGCCAGCAGCCCCAGCGGGCAGTACTTCGAGCAGTACTTC	CASSPSGQYFEQYF
once	TRBV28	16	NA	TRBJ1-3	TGTGCCAGCAGTTCCTCGCTCGGGGTGGCTGGAAACACCATATATTTT	CASSSSLGVAGNTIYF
NA	TRBV5-6	14	NA	TRBJ1-2	TGTGCCAGCAGCTTGGTGCAGGGAGGATATGGCTACACCTTC	CASSLVQGGYGYTF
NA	TRBV11-2	16	NA	TRBJ2-4	TGTGCCAGCAGCTTTGCAGGGCCCCTAGCCAAAAACATTCAGTACTTC	CASSFAGPLAKNIQYF
NA	TRBV19	14	NA	TRBJ1-2	TGTGCCAGTAGTATAGGGTCGAGTCTATATGGCTACACCTTC	CASSIGSSLYGYTF
NA	TRBV6-1	13	NA	TRBJ1-1	TGTGCCAGCAGTGAAGTAAGGGGAAGTGAAGCTTTCTTT	CASSEVRGSEAFF
NA	TRBV7-2	13	NA	TRBJ1-2	TGTGCCAGCAGGCAGGGTGGAAACTATGGCTACACCTTC	CASRQGGNYGYTF
NA	TRBV4-2	16	TRBD1	TRBJ1-4	TGTGCCAGCAGCCAAGATTGGAGGGGGCCTAATGAAAAACTGTTTTTT	CASSQDWRGPNEKLFF
NA	TRBV11-3	12	NA	TRBJ1-1	TGTGCCAGCAGCTTAAAGGGGTCTGAAGCTTTCTTT	CASSLKGSEAFF
NA	TRBV19	18	TRBD2	TRBJ2-1	TGTGCCAGTAGTATACGTTGGACTAGCGGGAGCTCCTACAATGAGCAGTTCTTC	CASSIRWTSGSSYNEQFF
NA	TRBV10-3	14	TRBD1	TRBJ1-1	TGTGCCATCAGGGAGAGACAGGGAGACACTGAAGCTTTCTTT	CAIRERQGDTEAFF
NA	TRBV19	15	NA	TRBJ1-4	TGTGCCAGTACCCCTCGCCCCGGGGGAGAGGAAAAACTGTTTTTT	CASTPRPGGEEKLFF
NA	TRBV4-3	17	NA	TRBJ2-2	TGCGCCAGCAGCCAAGAAGGACCGGGACTGGGCGCCGGGGAGCTGTTTTTT	CASSQEGPGLGAGELFF
NA	TRBV6-5	15	NA	TRBJ1-1	TGTGCCAGCAGTTACTATGGCCTTACGAACACTGAAGCTTTCTTT	CASSYYGLTNTEAFF
NA	TRBV5-4	15	TRBD1	TRBJ1-1	TGTGCCAGAAGCTTTACCGGGACAGGGGCCACTGAAGCTTTCTTT	CARSFTGTGATEAFF
once	TRBV2	18	NA	TRBJ2-7	TGTGCCAGCAGTAATCCACTCGTCACGGACGGGAAGACCTACGAGCAGTACTTC	CASSNPLVTDGKTYEQYF
NA	TRBV27	14	NA	TRBJ1-2	TGTGCCAGCAGACCCCATGCACTCCTCGATGGCTACACCTTC	CASRPHALLDGYTF
few	TRBV5-4	14	TRBD2	TRBJ2-3	TGTGCCAGCAGCTTGCGGGAGGGGACAGATACGCAGTATTTT	CASSLREGTDTQYF
NA	TRBV5-4	15	TRBD2	TRBJ2-3	TGTGCCAGCAGCCCCTGGACTAGCGGCACAGATACGCAGTATTTT	CASSPWTSGTDTQYF
NA	TRBV19	16	TRBD2	TRBJ2-6	TGTGCCAGTATTAGCGGGAGGGCTTTGGGGGCCAACGTCCTGACTTTC	CASISGRALGANVLTF
NA	TRBV28	12	TRBD2	TRBJ2-7	TGTGCCAGCGTGGGGGGGTCCTACGAGCAGTACTTC	CASVGGSYEQYF
NA	TRBV28	12	NA	TRBJ2-7	TGTGCCAGCAGTTTAGACATTAACGAGCAGTACTTC	CASSLDINEQYF
NA	TRBV6-5	13	NA	TRBJ2-6	TGTGCCAGCAGGCTTAGTGGGGCCAACGTCCTGACTTTC	CASRLSGANVLTF
NA	TRBV7-9	13	NA	TRBJ1-1	TGTGCCAGCAGCTTAAACAGTAACACTGAAGCTTTCTTT	CASSLNSNTEAFF
NA	TRBV19	15	NA	TRBJ1-3	TGTGCCAGTTCAAAAGGGGCAGGCCCTGGAAACACCATATATTTT	CASSKGAGPGNTIYF
NA	TRBV28	12	TRBD1	TRBJ1-1	TGTGCCAGCAGAGCCGACAGGGTTGAAGCTTTCTTT	CASRADRVEAFF